One sample yielded the 10 T cell receptor beta chains listed below, sequenced in a study of T cell repertoires in cytomegalovirus infection. These receptors are not linked to any known antigen. TCRdb itself ran the reads through MiXCR, one entry per CDR3 protein. The sample holds some 900,000 distinct CDR3 sequences, around a third seen once. The sequences come from cultured CD8+ T cells from PBMCs, collected from culture after CMV antigen stimulation. The origin of the receptors is a human donor in good health (CMV status not recorded). Some clones in this sample may be carry-over from other donors' samples.

This clonotype came up a few times. The rearrangement links TRBV6-6 to TRBJ1-1; maybe TRBD1 (5 bases). Trimming shortened V by 2 bases and J by 0 bases, and 16 bases separated the two germline ends. CDR1 is MNHNY and CDR2 is SVGAGI in the germline V gene (reference sequence). The CDR3 spans 17 residues. CDR3 DNA: TGTGCCAGCAGTTACAGGGACGGACAAAGCATGAACACTGAAGCTTTCTTT. Translated, it gives CASSYRDGQSMNTEAFF.

This clonotype was counted a few times. The chain combines TRBV7-8 with TRBJ1-2; no clear D gene. V was shortened by 5 bases and J by 7 bases, with 14 bases between the two germline ends. The CDR3 totals 13 residues. The germline gives CDR1 SGHVS, CDR2 FQNEAQ. The CDR3 DNA sequence: TGTGCCAGCAGCCCGGACGAGGAGGCTGGCTACACCTTC. Translation: CASSPDEEAGYTF.

The rearrangement joins TRBV20-1 to TRBJ1-1; weak D call: TRBD1 (6 bases). The V gene lost 6 bases and the J gene lost 3 bases, with 29 bases spanning the gap. The germline CDR1 and CDR2 sequences are DFQATT and SNEGSKA (reference sequence). This CDR3 has 18 residues. DNA of the CDR3: TGCAGTGCCAGGGCCCCTGACAGGAAACCGCCTTGGTACACTGAAGCTTTCTTT. This codes for CSARAPDRKPPWYTEAFF.

A single count supports this clonotype. The V call is TRBV12-3 or TRBV12-4, the J call TRBJ2-1; 11 bases are shared with TRBD2. V was clipped by 5 bases and J by 8 bases; unmatched bases: 8. CDR3 length equals 15 residues. The CDR3 region is CASSELAGDYDEQFF. The CDR3 coding sequence is TGTGCCAGCAGTGAACTAGCGGGGGATTACGATGAGCAGTTCTTC.

The rearrangement joins TRBV7-9 to TRBJ2-1; TRBD2 is a possible D gene (5 bases). Germline V gene sequence: CDR1 SEHNR, CDR2 FQNEAQ (reference sequence). V lost 5 bases and J lost 7, with 15 bases in between. This CDR3 has 14 residues. The CDR3: CASSPRVARNEQFF. CDR3 nucleotide sequence: TGTGCCAGCAGCCCCCGAGTAGCGAGGAATGAGCAGTTCTTC.

The chain links TRBV6-2 or TRBV6-3 to TRBJ1-2; the match to TRBD1 covers 8 bases. V lost 5 bases, J lost 3 bases, and 2 bases stayed unmatched. Germline V gene lookup returns CDR1 MNHEY and CDR2 SVGEGT. The CDR3 is 13 residues long. CDR3 protein: CASSGDRYYGYTF. As DNA, the CDR3 is TGTGCCAGCAGTGGGGACAGGTACTATGGCTACACCTTC.

Worth noting for this clonotype: Just one base apart from a much larger clone, this may be a read error. The V and J genes are TRBV7-2 and TRBJ2-1, with 8 bases matching TRBD2. The CDR3 is 16 amino acids. Germline V lookup: CDR1 SGHTA, CDR2 FQGNSA. This CDR3 is CASSSQRGHSYNEQLF. In nucleotides, the CDR3 is TGTGCCAGCAGCTCCCAGCGGGGGCACTCCTACAATGAGCAGCTCTTC.

There are a few counts of this clonotype. The chain couples TRBV5-1 to TRBJ1-2, with D uncertain. CDR3 length equals 13 residues. CDR1 and CDR2 (germline): SGHRS, YFSETQ. Trimming removed 4 bases at V and 4 bases at J, with 11 bases between. This CDR3 reads CASSTLGFYGYTF. For the CDR3, the DNA is TGCGCCAGCAGCACCCTAGGGTTCTATGGCTACACCTTC.

The sample holds a few counts of this clonotype. This chain links TRBV7-9 with TRBJ1-1; D is uncertain. The CDR3 length is 16 residues. Trimming shortened V by 2 bases and J by 4 bases, and 17 bases separated the two germline ends. CDR1 is SEHNR and CDR2 is FQNEAQ in the germline V gene (reference sequence). The CDR3 DNA follows: TGTGCCAGCAGCTTACCGACCGGAACGGGGTCCACTGAAGCTTTCTTT. Protein product: CASSLPTGTGSTEAFF.

This clonotype occurred many times. The chain carries TRBV11-2 and TRBJ2-2; no firm D call. Between the trimmed V and J ends, which lost 5 bases and 4 bases, there was a span of 17 bases. The germline V gene encodes CDR1 SGHAT and CDR2 FQNNGV. The CDR3 contains 16 residues. The CDR3 DNA follows: TGTGCCAGCAGCCCGCGCTTTGAAGTACTCACCGGGGAGCTGTTTTTT. The encoded protein is CASSPRFEVLTGELFF. Variable domain in full (rest from reference TRBV11-2 and TRBJ2-2): EAGVAQSPRYKIIEKRQSVAFWCNPISGHATLYWYQQILGQGPKLLIQFQNNGVVDDSQLPKDRFSAERLKGVDSTLKIQPAKLEDSAVYLCASSPRFEVLTGELFFGEGSRLTVL.